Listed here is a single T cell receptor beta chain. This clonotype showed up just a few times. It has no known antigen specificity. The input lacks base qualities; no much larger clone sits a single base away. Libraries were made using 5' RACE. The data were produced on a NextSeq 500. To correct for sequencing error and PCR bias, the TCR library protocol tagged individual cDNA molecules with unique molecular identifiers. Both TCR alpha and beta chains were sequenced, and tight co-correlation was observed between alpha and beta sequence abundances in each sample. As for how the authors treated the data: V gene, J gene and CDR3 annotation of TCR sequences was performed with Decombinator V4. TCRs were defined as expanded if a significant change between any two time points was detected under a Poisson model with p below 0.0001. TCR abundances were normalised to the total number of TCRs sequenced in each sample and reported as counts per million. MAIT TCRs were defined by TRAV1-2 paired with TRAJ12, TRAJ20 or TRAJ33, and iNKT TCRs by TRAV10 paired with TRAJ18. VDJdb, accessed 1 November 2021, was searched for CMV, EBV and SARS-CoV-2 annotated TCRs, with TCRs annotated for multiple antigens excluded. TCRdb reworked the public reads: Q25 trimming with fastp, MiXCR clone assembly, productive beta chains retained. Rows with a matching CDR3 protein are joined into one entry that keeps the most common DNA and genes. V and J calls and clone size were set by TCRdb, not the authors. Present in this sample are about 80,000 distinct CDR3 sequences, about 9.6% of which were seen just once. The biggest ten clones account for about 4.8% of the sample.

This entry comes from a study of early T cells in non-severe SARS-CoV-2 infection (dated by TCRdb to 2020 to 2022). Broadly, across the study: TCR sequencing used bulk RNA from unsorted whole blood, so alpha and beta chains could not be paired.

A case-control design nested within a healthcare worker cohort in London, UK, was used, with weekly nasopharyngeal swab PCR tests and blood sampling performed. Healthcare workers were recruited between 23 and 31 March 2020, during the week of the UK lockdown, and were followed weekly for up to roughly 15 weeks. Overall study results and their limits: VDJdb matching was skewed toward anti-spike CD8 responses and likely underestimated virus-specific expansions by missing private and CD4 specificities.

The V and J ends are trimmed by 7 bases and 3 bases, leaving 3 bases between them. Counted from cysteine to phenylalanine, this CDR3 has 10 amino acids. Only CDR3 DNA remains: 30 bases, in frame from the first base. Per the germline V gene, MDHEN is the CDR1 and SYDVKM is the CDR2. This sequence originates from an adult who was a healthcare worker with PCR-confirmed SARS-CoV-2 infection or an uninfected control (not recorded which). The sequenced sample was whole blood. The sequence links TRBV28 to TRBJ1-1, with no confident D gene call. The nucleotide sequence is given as TGTGCCAGCAAGGACACTGAAGCTTTCTTT. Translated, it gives CASKDTEAFF.